This entry lists 32 T cell receptor beta chains sequenced from one sample in a study of blood T cell repertoires in COVID-19. Assay: immunoSEQ multiplex PCR; the TCRdb copy retains only in-frame clones and omits some. The table has 95,000 or so clones, roughly 80% seen once; the top ten hold roughly 25%. The sample taken for sequencing was peripheral blood. The receptors here all came from an elderly man with active or convalescent COVID-19.

The rearrangement links TRBV5-1 to TRBJ1-5; 8 nucleotides match TRBD1. The CDR3 runs 12 residues. J gave up 7 bases and V 7 bases, and 4 bases lay outside the gene matches. CDR1 is SGHRS and CDR2 is YFSETQ in the germline V gene. The CDR3 spells CASRTGSQPQHF. The CDR3 DNA reads TGCGCCAGCCGGACAGGGTCCCAGCCCCAGCATTTT. Combining the CDR3 with reference TRBV5-1 and TRBJ1-5 gives the whole variable domain KAGVTQTPRYLIKTRGQQVTLSCSPISGHRSVSWYQQTPGQGLQFLFEYFSETQRNKGNFPGRFSGRQFSNSRSEMNVSTLELGDSALYLCASRTGSQPQHFGDGTRLSIL.

This chain connects TRBV7-2 to TRBJ1-1; a weak D match, TRBD1 (5 bases). Trimming pared 5 bases from V and 7 bases from J, leaving 17 bases between. This CDR3 has 14 amino acids. In germline, CDR1 is SGHTA, CDR2 FQGNSA. The CDR3 loop is CASSPESAGIEAFF. CDR3 DNA: TGTGCCAGCAGCCCGGAGTCCGCAGGGATTGAAGCTTTCTTT.

This chain uses TRBV6-7 with TRBJ2-1; the match to TRBD2 covers 10 bases. TRBV6-7 is annotated as an ORF whose role is uncertain. V shed 9 bases, J shed 0 bases, and the junction held 5 bases outside the gene matches. This CDR3 spans 15 amino acids. CDR3 loop: CASYSGGPSYNEQFF. The CDR3 DNA is TGTGCCAGTTATAGCGGGGGGCCCTCCTACAATGAGCAGTTCTTC.

The chain's CDR3 is CATSIRPPGATGGPNQPQHF. The CDR3 DNA follows: TGTGCCACCAGCATTCGCCCTCCCGGCGCGACAGGGGGCCCCAATCAGCCCCAGCATTTT. The chain links TRBV15 to TRBJ1-5; 10 nucleotides match TRBD1. The CDR3 totals 20 residues. The trim removed 4 bases at V and 3 bases at J, leaving 18 bases unmatched. Per the germline V gene, CDR1 is LNHNV and CDR2 is YYDKDF (reference sequence).

V gene TRBV5-6 combines with J gene TRBJ1-1, with 8 nucleotides matching TRBD1. CDR3 size: 18 residues. From germline, CDR1 is SGHDT and CDR2 YYEEEE. V gave up 0 bases and J gave up 2 bases; unmatched junction bases: 12. This CDR3 is CASSLVAAGGAVNTEAFF. In DNA form, the CDR3 reads TGTGCCAGCAGCTTGGTAGCGGCAGGGGGCGCGGTAAACACTGAAGCTTTCTTT.

The rearrangement joins TRBV7-6 to TRBJ1-2; D gene uncertain. V shed 1 base and J shed 0 bases, with 9 bases lying between them. Germline V gene data show CDR1 as SGHVS and CDR2 as FNYEAQ. This CDR3 region has 15 residues. The CDR3, as DNA: TGTGCCAGCAGCTTAGGTTCAGGTTCTAACTATGGCTACACCTTC. Protein product: CASSLGSGSNYGYTF.

V usage is TRBV30 and J usage is TRBJ2-3; unclear D gene. The CDR3 spans 13 residues. Germline values: CDR1 GTSNPN, CDR2 SVGIG (reference sequence). Trimming stripped 1 base from V and 2 bases from J, with 7 bases between. CDR3 DNA: TGTGCCTGGAGTGATTACTACACAGATACGCAGTATTTT. Translating gives CAWSDYYTDTQYF.

The rearrangement uses TRBV3-1 (or the pseudogene TRBV3-2) and TRBJ1-1; a possible D gene is TRBD1 (5 bases). CDR3 size: 16 residues. Trimming took 2 bases from V and 4 from J, leaving 17 bases between them. Germline V gene sequence: CDR1 LGHDT, CDR2 YNNKEL (reference sequence). CDR3 nucleotides: TGTGCCAGCAGCCAACTGGGGTTCGCAGGGCTCACTGAAGCTTTCTTT. Residues: CASSQLGFAGLTEAFF.

This rearrangement joins TRBV19 to TRBJ1-1, with D uncertain. The CDR3 is made up of 15 amino acids. Germline CDR1 reads LNHDA; CDR2 reads SQIVND (reference sequence). V lost 1 base and J lost 3, with 12 bases in between. This chain's CDR3 is CASSIALDRDTEAFF. The DNA of the CDR3 is TGTGCCAGTAGTATAGCCCTTGATCGGGACACTGAAGCTTTCTTT. The full variable domain, with the rest looked up from reference TRBV19 and TRBJ1-1, is DGGITQSPKYLFRKEGQNVTLSCEQNLNHDAMYWYRQDPGQGLRLIYYSQIVNDFQKGDIAEGYSVSREKKESFPLTVTSAQKNPTAFYLCASSIALDRDTEAFFGQGTRLTVV.

The V call is TRBV6-2 or TRBV6-3, the J call TRBJ1-2, with D unclear. Trimming cost V 4 bases and J 8 bases, with 20 bases left between them. CDR3 size: 15 residues. The germline gives CDR1 MNHEY, CDR2 SVGEGT. CDR3 nucleotides: TGTGCCAGCAGTTCCGAACTAACTCGCTGGAGGGGCTACACCTTC. It codes for CASSSELTRWRGYTF.

This chain links TRBV18 with TRBJ1-1; 9 nucleotides agree with TRBD1. This CDR3 region has 15 residues. V was pared by 6 bases and J by 1 base, with 6 bases of the junction left unmatched. Germline V gene sequence: CDR1 KGHSH, CDR2 LQKENI. CDR3 sequence (DNA): TGTGCCAGCTCCTTAAGGACAGGGGCGAACACTGAAGCTTTCTTT. It encodes CASSLRTGANTEAFF.

This clone was recorded only once. This chain links TRBV10-3 with TRBJ1-2; 11 positions match TRBD1. The CDR3 is made up of 16 amino acids. In germline, CDR1 is ENHRY, CDR2 SYGVKD. The J segment lost 2 bases and the V segment lost 2 bases, leaving 4 bases of the junction unmatched. CDR3 bases: TGTGCCATCAGTGAGGAGTGGGACAGGGGGAACTATGGCTACACCTTC. Encoded protein: CAISEEWDRGNYGYTF.

The genes are TRBV28 and TRBJ1-4, with 7 bases lining up with TRBD1. Germline V gives CDR1 MDHEN, CDR2 SYDVKM. The CDR3 loop spans 15 amino acids. Trimming at V came to 6 bases and at J to 7 bases, leaving 11 bases not matched to a gene. CDR3 sequence (DNA): TGTGCCAGCAGACCTTCCGGGACAGAAGGTGAAAAACTGTTTTTT. Translation: CASRPSGTEGEKLFF.

V usage is TRBV5-1 and J usage is TRBJ1-1; maybe TRBD1 (6 bases). Trimming shortened V by 5 bases and J by 7 bases, and 15 bases separated the two germline ends. The germline gives CDR1 SGHRS, CDR2 YFSETQ. This CDR3 is 13 amino acids long. The CDR3 loop is CASSIGQRDEAFF. The CDR3 DNA follows: TGCGCCAGCAGTATCGGACAGCGGGATGAAGCTTTCTTT.

The chain has TRBV19 and TRBJ1-2; no clear D gene. V gave up 4 bases and J gave up 7 bases, with 7 bases separating them. The CDR3 runs 11 residues. Germline V gene lookup returns CDR1 LNHDA and CDR2 SQIVND (reference sequence). CDR3 sequence: CASSRSGGYTF. CDR3 bases: TGTGCCAGTAGTAGGAGCGGTGGCTACACCTTC.

The CDR3 DNA is TGTGCCAGCAGTTACTTGGGACAGGGGGCGCCTGGGGCCAACGTCCTGACTTTC. Residues: CASSYLGQGAPGANVLTF. The chain links TRBV6-2 or TRBV6-3 to TRBJ2-6; TRBD1 matches at 12 bases. Trimming took 1 base from V and 2 from J; bases not matched to a gene: 3. Germline V gene data show CDR1 as MNHEY and CDR2 as SVGEGT. This CDR3 contains 18 residues.

This chain connects TRBV6-2 or TRBV6-3 to TRBJ1-1; possible D gene TRBD1, 5 bases. The CDR3 is 13 amino acids. The V gene's germline CDR1 is MNHEY and CDR2 SVGEGT. Trimming stripped 7 bases from V and 6 bases from J, with 15 bases between. The CDR3 coding sequence is TGTGCCAGCACCCCTCCCGGGACTGCTGAAGCTTTCTTT. This sequence encodes CASTPPGTAEAFF.

The chain is built from TRBV7-9 and TRBJ2-7, with D possibly TRBD2 on 6 matching bases. The CDR3 contains 12 residues. Germline CDR1 SEHNR, CDR2 FQNEAQ (reference sequence). Between the trimmed V and J ends, which lost 5 bases and 5 bases, there was a span of 10 bases. CDR3 sequence reads: CASSGGSNEQYF. CDR3 coding DNA: TGTGCCAGCAGCGGGGGGAGCAACGAGCAGTACTTC. Full variable domain (rest looked up from reference TRBV7-9 and TRBJ2-7): DTGVSQNPRHKITKRGQNVTFRCDPISEHNRLYWYRQTLGQGPEFLTYFQNEAQLEKSRLLSDRFSAERPKGSFSTLEIQRTEQGDSAMYLCASSGGSNEQYFGPGTRLTVT.

The chain combines TRBV27 with TRBJ1-2, with TRBD1 identical over 9 bases. Trimming cost V 5 bases and J 7 bases; bases outside gene matches: 11. Germline CDR1 and CDR2: MNHEY and SMNVEV (reference sequence). This CDR3 comprises 15 residues. CDR3 in DNA: TGTGCCAGCAGTCCGAGGACAGGGGCTCTAGGTGGCTACACCTTC. It specifies CASSPRTGALGGYTF.

CDR3 nucleotides: TGTGCCAGCAGCTCCTATCGGGACACTGAAGCTTTCTTT. It yields the protein CASSSYRDTEAFF. This chain links TRBV7-6 with TRBJ1-1; D unresolved. The CDR3 extends over 13 amino acids. The germline V and J ends were trimmed by 4 bases and 3 bases, with 9 bases remaining between them. Per the germline V gene, CDR1 is SGHVS and CDR2 is FNYEAQ.

This clone was seen only once. The V gene is TRBV27, the J gene TRBJ1-1, with 7 bases that match TRBD1. Germline V gene lookup returns CDR1 MNHEY and CDR2 SMNVEV (reference sequence). The CDR3 sequence is 14 residues long. Trimming removed 5 bases from V and 1 base from J; junction bases left unmatched: 4. Written as DNA, the CDR3 is TGTGCCAGCAGTACCGGGACAGCGAACACTGAAGCTTTCTTT. It specifies CASSTGTANTEAFF.

The V and J genes are TRBV24-1 and TRBJ2-7; tentatively, D is TRBD1 (6 bases). V was shortened by 4 bases and J by 7 bases, with 19 bases between the two germline ends. This CDR3 spans 15 amino acids. CDR1 and CDR2 (germline): KGHDR, SFDVKD. The CDR3 protein is CATSDPTGVVQEQYF. The CDR3 bases are TGTGCCACCAGTGACCCGACAGGTGTGGTCCAAGAGCAGTACTTC.

The CDR3 nucleotides read TGTGCCAGCTCACCAAACAACGCGGGTGACACCGGGGAGCTGTTTTTT. The encoded protein is CASSPNNAGDTGELFF. The J gene is TRBJ2-2, the V gene TRBV18, with D maybe TRBD2 (5 bases). The CDR3 is 16 residues long. Germline V gene sequence: CDR1 KGHSH, CDR2 LQKENI. Trimming left V 2 bases short and J 3 bases short, with 13 bases between.

The chain links TRBV5-4 to TRBJ2-5, with 10 bases aligning to TRBD1. The germline gives CDR1 SGHNT, CDR2 YYREEE (reference sequence). The J segment lost 5 bases and the V segment lost 0 bases, leaving 1 base of the junction unmatched. The length of the CDR3 is 14 residues. The CDR3 nucleotides read TGTGCCAGCAGCTTGGCGGGACAGGGGGAGACCCAGTACTTC. It specifies CASSLAGQGETQYF.

The chain employs TRBV20-1 and TRBJ1-1; no clear D gene. Trimming shortened V by 5 bases and J by 3 bases, and 7 bases separated the two germline ends. Germline CDR1 DFQATT, CDR2 SNEGSKA (reference sequence). This CDR3 is built from 11 residues. CDR3 sequence: CSALGDTEAFF. CDR3 DNA sequence: TGCAGTGCTCTCGGGGACACTGAAGCTTTCTTT.

J is TRBJ1-3 and V is TRBV3-1 (or the pseudogene TRBV3-2), with TRBD1 matching 7 bases. The junction had 18 bases not matched to a gene; V was cut back by 4 bases and J by 0 bases. This CDR3 spans 20 amino acids. CDR1 is LGHDT and CDR2 is YNNKEL in the germline V gene (reference sequence). Written as DNA, the CDR3 is TGTGCCAGCAGCCCTGGGGTTCCGGGACAGTACTCGAGCTCTGGAAACACCATATATTTT. Amino acids: CASSPGVPGQYSSSGNTIYF.

The chain has TRBV12-3 or TRBV12-4 and TRBJ1-5; TRBD1 matches 7 bases. The CDR3 runs 13 residues. The trim removed 5 bases at V and 6 bases at J, leaving 4 bases unmatched. The DNA for the CDR3 is TGTGCCAGCAGTACAGGGGAAGGTCAGCCCCAGCATTTT. It translates to CASSTGEGQPQHF.

The rearrangement uses TRBV14 and TRBJ1-2; maybe TRBD1 (5 bases). V was shortened by 1 base and J by 4 bases, with 10 bases between the two germline ends. Germline V lookup: CDR1 SGHDN, CDR2 FVKESK. The CDR3 has 14 residues. Here the CDR3 DNA reads TGTGCCAGCAGCCAAGGAAGGGGATCCTATGGCTACACCTTC. Translated, it gives CASSQGRGSYGYTF.

This clone is medium-sized. The chain joins TRBV4-1 to TRBJ2-7, with TRBD2 matching over 7 bases. V was clipped by 0 bases and J by 0 bases; unmatched bases: 11. This CDR3 has 18 amino acids. CDR1 is MGHRA and CDR2 is YSYEKL in the germline V gene. CDR3 in amino acids: CASSQDRASGGDSYEQYF. The CDR3 DNA sequence: TGCGCCAGCAGCCAAGATCGGGCTAGCGGTGGGGACTCCTACGAGCAGTACTTC.

The chain employs TRBV5-1 and TRBJ1-4, with unresolved D. Germline V lookup: CDR1 SGHRS, CDR2 YFSETQ. V lost 0 bases to trimming and J lost 0 bases, with 6 bases between them. The CDR3 consists of 15 residues. The CDR3 nucleotides read TGCGCCAGCAGCTTGGCTGCAGCAACTAATGAAAAACTGTTTTTT. Translated, it gives CASSLAAATNEKLFF.

The chain uses TRBV3-1 (or the pseudogene TRBV3-2) and TRBJ2-7, with no clear D. The CDR3 length is 13 residues. V lost 1 base and J lost 11, with 15 bases in between. Germline CDR1 LGHDT, CDR2 YNNKEL (reference sequence). The DNA of the CDR3 is TGTGCCAGCAGCCAAGGGCGGATGTTCAGAAAGTACTTC. Translation: CASSQGRMFRKYF.

This chain connects TRBV5-1 to TRBJ2-3; 9 bases line up with TRBD2. The CDR3 sequence is 15 residues long. Germline V gene lookup returns CDR1 SGHRS and CDR2 YFSETQ. Trimming cost V 2 bases and J 6 bases; bases outside gene matches: 7. The CDR3 sequence: CASSLGAGGLDTQYF. In DNA, the CDR3 is TGCGCCAGCAGCTTAGGAGCGGGGGGTCTTGATACGCAGTATTTT.